This T cell receptor (beta chain) was obtained from a study of identical twins. General study findings and limits: Findings depended on cross-sectional statistics rather than tracking the same donors. Invariant MAIT and iNKT cells could partly confound zero-insertion analyses.

This clonotype came up many times. Its antigen is as yet unknown. Germline CDR1 is SQVTM and CDR2 is ANQGSEA. Germline trimming cut 4 bases from V and 9 bases from J; bases unmatched to any gene: 9. The CDR3 sequence is 13 residues long. TCRdb re-analysed the 5' RACE reads in MiXCR, keeping a single row per CDR3 protein. The table includes approximately 230,000 distinct CDR3 sequences, 11% to 15% detected once. This sequence originates from a woman aged 18 to 35 in good health. V usage is TRBV29-1 and J usage is TRBJ2-1; 7 bases align to TRBD2. The sample taken for sequencing was memory (CD45RO+) T cells sorted from blood. CDR3 nucleotides: TGCAGCGTTGTTCCCGGGAGGTCGTTTGAGCAGTTCTTC. The encoded protein is CSVVPGRSFEQFF.